The sequence of this T cell receptor (beta chain) was determined in a study of blood T cells in healthy people across ages. In the study overall: Using template switching, researchers captured about one barcoded beta molecule for each two T cells.

Through a sample-barcoded 5' primer and a J-beta primer mix, a second PCR was run for about 7 to 12 cycles. Every individual sample yielded 2.5 million or more paired-end reads (each containing CDR3). MiXCR, run by TCRdb on the 5' RACE reads, gives a single entry per CDR3 protein. The sample contains 700,000 or so distinct CDR3 sequences, 22% of which appear only once. This clonotype was detected only a few times. Donor samples were obtained from healthy Caucasian individuals from Russia, aged about 6 to 95. The TCR sequence derives from a man between 65 and 80 years old in good health. Sequenced: blood.

CDR3 protein: CASSQVWGQGNIQYF. Here the CDR3 DNA reads TGTGCCAGCAGCCAAGTTTGGGGACAGGGGAACATTCAGTACTTC. The chain employs TRBV3-1 and TRBJ2-4, with 10 bases lining up with TRBD1. Losses at the gene ends were 1 base for V and 7 bases for J; bases not matched to a gene: 4. CDR3 length: 15 residues. CDR1 is LGHDT, CDR2 YNNKEL, per germline (reference sequence).